This T cell receptor beta chain was obtained from a study of regulatory T cells in long-lasting Graves disease. Findings and caveats of the study: Peripheral blood, not thyroid tissue, was the sole material studied.

CDR1 is KGHSH and CDR2 is LQKENI in the germline V gene. The CDR3 length is 13 residues. With 3 bases removed from V and 3 bases from J, the gap between germline ends came to 9 bases. A note on this clonotype: As yet, its antigen is unknown.

The TCR beta library used iRepertoire HTBI primers with Arm-PCR amplification of CDR3. TCRdb itself ran the multiplex PCR reads through MiXCR, one entry per CDR3 protein. The top ten hold over 15% of the sample, which has about 470,000 distinct CDR3 sequences, 15% seen once. Time point denoted: newly diagnosed GD, antithyroid drugs for less than 3 months. PBMC RNA served as the TCR library source. These same data were also listed under a study on T cells in Graves' hyperthyroidism and ophthalmopathy. As that report states: Diagnoses were established using clinical symptoms, serum thyroxine and TRAb, thyroid ultrasound and orbital computed tomography. In the analysis, a 13 V-J model separated ophthalmopathy from stable hyperthyroidism.

The V gene is TRBV18, the J gene TRBJ2-7; D might be TRBD2 (5 bases). The TCR sequence derives from a woman under 40 with Graves disease. The source material was peripheral blood mononuclear cells (PBMCs), sampled at new diagnosis, from a patient treated with antithyroid drugs. Here the CDR3 DNA reads TGTGCCAGCTCACCGTCCGGGGTCTACGAGCAGTACTTC. It codes for CASSPSGVYEQYF.